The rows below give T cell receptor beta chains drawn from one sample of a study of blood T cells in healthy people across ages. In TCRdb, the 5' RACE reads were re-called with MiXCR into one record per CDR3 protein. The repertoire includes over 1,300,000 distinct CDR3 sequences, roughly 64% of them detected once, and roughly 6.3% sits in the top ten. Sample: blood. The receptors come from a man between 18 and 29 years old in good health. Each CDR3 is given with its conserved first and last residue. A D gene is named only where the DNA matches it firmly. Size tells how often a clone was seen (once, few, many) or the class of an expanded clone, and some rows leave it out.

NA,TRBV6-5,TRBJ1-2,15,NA,CASSYSRLSAGSYTF,TGTGCCAGCAGTTACTCGAGATTATCCGCAGGGAGCTACACCTTC
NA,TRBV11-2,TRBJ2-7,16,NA,CASSLEAVLDSYEQYF,TGTGCCAGCAGCTTAGAGGCGGTGCTTGACTCCTACGAGCAGTACTTC
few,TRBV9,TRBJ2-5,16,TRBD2,CASSVGTSGSMETQYF,TGTGCCAGCAGCGTAGGGACTAGCGGGAGTATGGAGACCCAGTACTTC
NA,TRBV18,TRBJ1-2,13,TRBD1,CASSARGQEGYTF,TGTGCCAGCTCAGCCCGAGGACAGGAAGGCTACACCTTC
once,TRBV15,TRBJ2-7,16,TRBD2,CATSSPGLAGDNEQYF,TGTGCCACCAGCAGCCCGGGACTAGCGGGGGACAATGAGCAGTACTTC
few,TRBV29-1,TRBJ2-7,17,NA,CSVEDSRGQMGSYEQYF,TGCAGCGTTGAAGACTCTCGGGGACAAATGGGGTCCTACGAGCAGTACTTC
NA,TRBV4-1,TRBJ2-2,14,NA,CASSQDMGPGELFF,TGCGCCAGCAGCCAAGATATGGGGCCCGGGGAGCTGTTTTTT
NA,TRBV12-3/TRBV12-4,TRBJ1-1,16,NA,CASSLWMVGGRTEAFF,TGTGCCAGCAGTTTATGGATGGTAGGAGGGCGCACTGAAGCTTTCTTT
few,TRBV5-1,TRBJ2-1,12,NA,CASNRLGNEQFF,TGCGCCAGCAACCGACTGGGGAATGAGCAGTTCTTC
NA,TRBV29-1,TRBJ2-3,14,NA,CSAKWSRYTDTQYF,TGCAGCGCCAAATGGTCCCGGTACACAGATACGCAGTATTTT
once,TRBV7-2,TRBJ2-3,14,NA,CASSSTPSPDTQYF,TGTGCCAGCAGCTCAACTCCTTCCCCAGATACGCAGTATTTT
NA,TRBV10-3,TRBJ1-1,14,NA,CAISETGKGPEAFF,TGTGCCATCAGTGAGACAGGGAAAGGCCCTGAAGCTTTCTTT
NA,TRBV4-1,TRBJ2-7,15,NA,CASSQEGQISYEQYF,TGCGCCAGCAGCCAAGAGGGCCAGATCTCCTACGAGCAGTACTTC
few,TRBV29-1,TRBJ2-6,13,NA,CSVLRAGANVLTF,TGCAGCGTCCTTAGGGCTGGGGCCAACGTCCTGACTTTC
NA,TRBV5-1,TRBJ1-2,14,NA,CASSLGTSTGGYTF,TGCGCCAGCAGCTTGGGAACCTCCACAGGGGGCTACACCTTC
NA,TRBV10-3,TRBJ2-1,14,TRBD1,CAIGFGTGSNEQFF,TGTGCCATCGGATTCGGGACAGGGTCGAATGAGCAGTTCTTC
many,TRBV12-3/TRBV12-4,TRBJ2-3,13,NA,CASSFSSTDTQYF,TGTGCCAGCAGCTTTTCGAGCACAGATACGCAGTATTTT
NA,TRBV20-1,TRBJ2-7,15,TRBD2,CSARGGLAGVHEQYF,TGCAGTGCTAGAGGTGGTCTAGCGGGAGTACACGAGCAGTACTTC
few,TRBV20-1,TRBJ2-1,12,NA,CSASQLLNEQFF,TGCAGTGCTAGTCAGTTACTCAATGAGCAGTTCTTC
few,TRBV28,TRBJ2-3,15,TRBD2,CASSSGTSVTDTQYF,TGTGCCAGCAGTTCCGGGACTAGCGTTACAGATACGCAGTATTTT
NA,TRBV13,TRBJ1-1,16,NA,CASSLGPDGTNTEAFF,TGTGCCAGCAGCTTAGGCCCGGACGGGACGAACACTGAAGCTTTCTTT
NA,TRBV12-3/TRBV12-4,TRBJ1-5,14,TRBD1,CASSIQGNYQPQHF,TGTGCCAGCAGTATACAGGGGAACTATCAGCCCCAGCATTTT
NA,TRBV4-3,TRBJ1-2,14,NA,CASSTHRAAYGYTF,TGCGCCAGCAGCACACACAGGGCGGCCTATGGCTACACCTTC
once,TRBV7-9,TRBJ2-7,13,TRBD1,CATSDRDSYEQYF,TGTGCCACCTCGGACAGGGATTCCTACGAGCAGTACTTC
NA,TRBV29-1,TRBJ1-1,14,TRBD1,CSARGGRMNTEAFF,TGCAGCGCCAGGGGGGGTCGGATGAACACTGAAGCTTTCTTT
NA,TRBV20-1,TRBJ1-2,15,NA,CSASEYTDPYYGYTF,TGCAGTGCTTCCGAATATACCGATCCGTACTATGGCTACACCTTC